This TCR beta chain was profiled in a study of blood T cell repertoires in COVID-19. CDR1 is SGHRS, CDR2 YFSETQ, per germline. The CDR3 spans 15 residues. J was trimmed by 4 bases and V by 2 bases; bases with no gene match: 6. Clones were read by immunoSEQ multiplex PCR, and TCRdb kept only the in-frame ones, dropping some. The data hold tens of thousands of clones, with about 91% observed a single time. The genes are TRBV5-1 and TRBJ2-7; 10 bases match TRBD1. This receptor was obtained from a man between 60 and 70 years old with acute or convalescent COVID-19. Sequencing input: peripheral blood. The CDR3 sequence: CASSLIGTGEYEQYF. CDR3 nucleotides: TGCGCCAGCAGCTTAATCGGGACAGGGGAGTACGAGCAGTACTTC.